Given below is one TCR beta chain in context. Sequencing used immunoSEQ multiplex PCR; TCRdb keeps in-frame clones, though not all of them. In the table there are 62,000 or so clones, 90% to 97% of which are singletons. The data were obtained in a study of brain T cells in children with intractable seizures. Trimming removed 1 base from V and 0 bases from J, with 10 bases in between. The CDR3 is made up of 16 amino acids. Germline V gene sequence: CDR1 LGHNA, CDR2 YNFKEQ. Sequencing was performed on peripheral blood, taken at surgery. The J gene is TRBJ2-1, the V gene TRBV4-2; tentatively, D is TRBD1 (6 bases). The receptor's source is a boy under two years old with focal cortical dysplasia and intractable seizures. The CDR3 reads CASSQGDKSSYNEQFF. CDR3 in DNA: TGTGCCAGCAGCCAAGGGGACAAGAGCTCCTACAATGAGCAGTTCTTC.